This T cell receptor (beta chain) was sequenced during a study of CD8+ T cells in alopecia areata (dated by TCRdb to the late 2010s). The study in broad terms: The treated patients took part in an open-label pilot trial in which moderate-to-severe alopecia areata was treated with oral tofacitinib at 5 to 10 mg twice daily. Clonality in the scalp was compared among normal scalp (n=4), patchy alopecia areata scalp (n=8), and alopecia totalis/universalis scalp (n=8). High-throughput TCRbeta sequencing was used to examine T cell clonal expansion in alopecia areata in both the C3H/HeJ mouse model and human patients. Tofacitinib-treated patients had biopsies at baseline and at 4 and 24 weeks of treatment, with a later scalp biopsy in several patients. TCRbeta CDR3 regions were amplified by immunoSEQ multiplex PCR with 35 Vbeta forward and 13 Jbeta reverse primers. The RNA source kit depended on sample type: the PAXgene miRNA kit for fixed scalp, the miRNeasy kit for PBMCs, and the RNeasy kit for mouse skin. For the treated patients, the SALT score, which quantifies what percentage of scalp surface area is affected, served as the measure of disease severity. Tofacitinib was administered for 6 to 18 months, and 6 months of follow-up off drug were then conducted to assess delayed response and recurrence. Scalp tissue and sorted CD4+ and CD8+ peripheral blood T cells from patchy and totalis/universalis alopecia areata patients and from healthy controls were covered by human TCRbeta sequencing.

On the study overall, not on this receptor specifically: Tofacitinib significantly lowered scalp clonality and the number of expanded CD8+ clones among the top 100 scalp clones. The treated cohort was small, with a single nonresponder, so links between baseline CD8+ expansion and response need larger studies. Scalp TCR repertoire analysis is complicated because resident alphabeta T cells in normal human skin are also sequenced, whereas mouse skin is dominated by gammadelta T cells. Shared TCR sequences between patients were less evident than in mice, which may be partly attributable to HLA diversity in the patient population. Compared with normal scalp, lesional scalp, particularly in alopecia totalis/universalis, had higher clonality and more expanded CD8+ clones, which suggests antigenic drive. Many expanded lesional clones persisted in scalp and blood during tofacitinib treatment, which may partly explain relapse after stopping treatment.

Turning to this clone: Its antigen is still unknown. No much larger clonotype is one base removed from it; base qualities were not supplied.

The library was prepared using the immunoSEQ multiplex PCR assay. RNA was extracted from all samples and reverse transcribed into cDNA, which served as template for TCR sequencing. SuperScript III was used for first-strand cDNA synthesis, primed with a 2:1 mix of oligo-dT and random hexamers. A synthetic immune receptor repertoire was used to assess amplification bias, and residual bias was removed computationally. Per the authors' processing: Raw reads were preprocessed to remove errors, and CDR3 was defined according to IMGT conventions as the region from the conserved cysteine to phenylalanine. Clonality was computed as 1 minus the Shannon entropy, with the entropy normalized by log2 of the number of productive unique TCRs. Scalp TCRbeta sequences were cross-referenced with sorted blood CD4 and CD8 repertoires so that the CD4 or CD8 identity of scalp clones could be inferred. TCRdb holds this immuneACCESS table with in-frame rearrangements only. Some clones are missing; in checked studies, unresolved V genes explain under half, and the rest has no known cause. The V and J calls and clone size come from that table; D and trimming were worked out from the DNA. This sample lists roughly 250,000 clones; about 62% were detected once. The top ten clones comprise 0.9% to 0.95% of the sample.

V lost 3 bases and J lost 10 bases; the stretch between them is 4 bases long. CDR1 and CDR2, per the germline V gene, are MNHNS and SASEGT. The cysteine opens and the phenylalanine closes a CDR3 of 11 amino acids. Kept here is only the CDR3 DNA, which spans 33 bases and is read in frame from base 1. Sample treatment or condition, as interpreted from the label and publication: oral pan-JAK inhibitor, 5-10 mg twice daily. Peripheral blood and lesional scalp punch biopsies were obtained from patients with alopecia areata. After PBMCs were isolated by density centrifugation and stained for CD3, CD4 and CD8, a FACSAria was used to sort CD4+ and CD8+ T cells.

The sequence is built from TRBV6-1 and TRBJ1-6; no D gene can be assigned with confidence. Source: CD4+ T cells sorted from blood, taken around week 53, from a patient treated with tofacitinib. The source is a human donor with alopecia areata. The CDR3 region: CASSDASPLHF. Here is the DNA: TGTGCCAGCAGTGATGCCTCACCCCTCCACTTT.